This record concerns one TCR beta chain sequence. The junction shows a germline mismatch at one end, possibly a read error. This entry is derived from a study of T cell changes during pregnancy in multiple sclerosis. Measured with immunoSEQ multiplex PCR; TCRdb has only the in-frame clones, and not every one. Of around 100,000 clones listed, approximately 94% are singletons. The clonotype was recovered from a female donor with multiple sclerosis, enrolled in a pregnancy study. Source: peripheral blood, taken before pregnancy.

This CDR3 is CASSLTSGTGEETQYF. The CDR3, as DNA: TGTGCCAGCAGCCTAACTAGCGGGACAGGGGAAGAGACCCAGTACTTC. The V and J genes are TRBV7-3 and TRBJ2-5; D could derive from TRBD1 or TRBD2 (10 bases each). Germline V gene lookup returns CDR1 SGHTA and CDR2 FQGTGA. The CDR3 covers 16 residues.